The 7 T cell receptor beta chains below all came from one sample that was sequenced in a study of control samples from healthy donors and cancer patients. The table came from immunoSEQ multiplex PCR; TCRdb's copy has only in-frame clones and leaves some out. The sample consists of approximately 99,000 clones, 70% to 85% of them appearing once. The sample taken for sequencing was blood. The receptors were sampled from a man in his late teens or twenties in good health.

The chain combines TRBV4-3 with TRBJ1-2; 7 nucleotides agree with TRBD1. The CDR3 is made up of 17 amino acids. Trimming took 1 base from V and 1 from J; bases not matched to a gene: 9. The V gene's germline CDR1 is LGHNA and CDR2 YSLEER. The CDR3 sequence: CASSQGGGTENNYGYTF. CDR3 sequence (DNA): TGCGCCAGCAGCCAAGGGGGGGGGACAGAGAATAACTATGGCTACACCTTC.

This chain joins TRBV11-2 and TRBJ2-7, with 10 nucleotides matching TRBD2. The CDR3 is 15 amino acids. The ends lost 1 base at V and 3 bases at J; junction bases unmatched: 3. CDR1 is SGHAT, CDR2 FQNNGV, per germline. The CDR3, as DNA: TGTGCCAGCAGCTTAGTGGGGACTAGCGTCTACGAGCAGTACGTC. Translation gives CASSLVGTSVYEQYV.

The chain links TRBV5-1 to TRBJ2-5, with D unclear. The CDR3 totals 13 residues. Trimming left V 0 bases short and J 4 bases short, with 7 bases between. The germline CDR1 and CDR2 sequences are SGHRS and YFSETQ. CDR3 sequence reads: CASSLGGGETQYF. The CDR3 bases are TGCGCCAGCAGCTTGGGAGGTGGAGAGACCCAGTACTTC.

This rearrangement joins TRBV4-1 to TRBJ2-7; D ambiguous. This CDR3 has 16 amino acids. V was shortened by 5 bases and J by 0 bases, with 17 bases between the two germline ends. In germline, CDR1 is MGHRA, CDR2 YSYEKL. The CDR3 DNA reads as TGCGCCAGCAGCTTCCTTCAAACAGCTTACTCCTACGAGCAGTACTTC. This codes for CASSFLQTAYSYEQYF.

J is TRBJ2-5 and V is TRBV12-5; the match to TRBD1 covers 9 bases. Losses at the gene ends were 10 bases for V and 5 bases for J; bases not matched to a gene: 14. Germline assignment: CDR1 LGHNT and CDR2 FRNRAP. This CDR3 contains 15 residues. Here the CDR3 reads CATVPRPGQGETQYF. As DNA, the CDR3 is TGTGCTACGGTACCCCGCCCGGGACAGGGTGAGACCCAGTACTTC.

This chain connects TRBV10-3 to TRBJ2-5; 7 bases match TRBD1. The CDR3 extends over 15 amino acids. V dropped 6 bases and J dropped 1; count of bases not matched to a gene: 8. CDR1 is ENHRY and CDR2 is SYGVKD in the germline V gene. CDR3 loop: CAIRAGTAIQETQYF. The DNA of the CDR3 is TGTGCCATCAGGGCCGGGACAGCCATCCAAGAGACCCAGTACTTC.

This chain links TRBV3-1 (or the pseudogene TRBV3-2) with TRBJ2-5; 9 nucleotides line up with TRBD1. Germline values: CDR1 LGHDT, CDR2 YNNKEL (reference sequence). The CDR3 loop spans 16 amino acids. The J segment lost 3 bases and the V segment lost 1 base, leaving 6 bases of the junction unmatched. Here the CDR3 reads CASSQVLGTGKETQYF. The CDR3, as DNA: TGTGCCAGCAGCCAAGTACTCGGGACAGGGAAAGAGACCCAGTACTTC.